Sequencing of this T cell receptor (beta chain) was carried out in a study of cytotoxic CD8 clonotypes in ibrutinib-treated CLL. Background on the study: The response samples were taken once patients had been treated for a median of around eleven months, range 6 to 36. Mean yields were approximately 260,000 productive templates and around 98,000 productive rearrangements per sample. Study-level results: Relative to age-matched healthy donors, clonality at baseline was higher, and it tracked circulating CD8+ T-cell counts.

TCRdb keeps only in-frame clones here, not all; method: immunoSEQ multiplex PCR. The sample lists tens of thousands of clones; roughly 57% were seen once. Points on this clone: Its cognate antigen is unknown.

Trimming removed 5 bases from V and 3 bases from J; junction bases left unmatched: 4. Germline CDR1 SGHAT, CDR2 FQNNGV. This CDR3 contains 13 residues. The receptor comes from a human donor with chronic lymphocytic leukemia. This specimen consisted of PBMCs, obtained after 12 months of ibrutinib treatment. The chain carries TRBV11-2 and TRBJ2-7; TRBD1 matches 7 bases. CDR3 sequence reads: CASSRGQDYEQYF. CDR3 DNA: TGTGCCAGCAGCCGAGGACAGGACTACGAGCAGTACTTC.